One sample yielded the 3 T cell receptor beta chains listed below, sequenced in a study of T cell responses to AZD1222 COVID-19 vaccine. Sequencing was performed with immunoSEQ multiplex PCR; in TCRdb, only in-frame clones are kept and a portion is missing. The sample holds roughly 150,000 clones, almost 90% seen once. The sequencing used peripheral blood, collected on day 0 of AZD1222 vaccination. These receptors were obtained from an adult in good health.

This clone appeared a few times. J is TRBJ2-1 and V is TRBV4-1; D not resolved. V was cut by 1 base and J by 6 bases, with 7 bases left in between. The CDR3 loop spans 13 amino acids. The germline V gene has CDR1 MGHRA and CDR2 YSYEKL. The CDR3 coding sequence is TGCGCCAGCAGCCAAGTTAACTTCAATGAGCAGTTCTTC. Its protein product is CASSQVNFNEQFF.

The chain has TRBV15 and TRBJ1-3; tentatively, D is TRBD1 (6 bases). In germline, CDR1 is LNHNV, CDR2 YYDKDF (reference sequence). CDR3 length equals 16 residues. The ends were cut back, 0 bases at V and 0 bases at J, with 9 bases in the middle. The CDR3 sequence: CATSRDAGASGNTIYF. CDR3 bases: TGTGCCACCAGCAGAGACGCAGGGGCCTCTGGAAACACCATATATTTT.

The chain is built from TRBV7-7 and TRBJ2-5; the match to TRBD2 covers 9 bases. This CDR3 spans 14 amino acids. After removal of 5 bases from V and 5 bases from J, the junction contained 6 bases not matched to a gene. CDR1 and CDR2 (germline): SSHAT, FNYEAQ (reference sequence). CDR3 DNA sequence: TGTGCCAGCAGCCGCGGGAGGGGCTTCGAGACCCAGTACTTC. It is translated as CASSRGRGFETQYF.